Below are 2 T cell receptor beta chains sequenced from a single sample in a study of T-cell memory formation after mild COVID-19. In TCRdb, the 5' RACE reads were re-called with MiXCR into one record per CDR3 protein. Found here are a few hundred thousand distinct CDR3 sequences, roughly 16% of them singletons; the top ten hold approximately 25%. The sequencing sample was made of PBMCs or a T cell subset sorted from them (not recorded which). The source is a young man who had mild COVID-19 (a few samples of this study predate the infection). Cell type and time point are not known.

This clonotype turned up a few times. The J gene is TRBJ2-2, the V gene TRBV27, with D tentatively TRBD2 (7 bases). The CDR3 is made up of 15 amino acids. CDR1 and CDR2 (germline): MNHEY, SMNVEV (reference sequence). V was trimmed by 4 bases and J by 5 bases, leaving 14 bases between them. The CDR3 DNA is TGTGCCAGCAGTTCCGGGGGGCGTCGGACCGGGGAGCTGTTTTTT. It is translated as CASSSGGRRTGELFF.

This clonotype has just a few counts. This sequence joins TRBV25-1 and TRBJ2-6; D remains unclear. Trimming cost V 2 bases and J 4 bases, with 9 bases left between them. CDR3 length: 15 residues. The germline V gene has CDR1 MGHDK and CDR2 SYGVNS. The CDR3 region is CASSELGAGANVLTF. As DNA, the CDR3 is TGTGCCAGCAGTGAACTAGGTGCCGGGGCCAACGTCCTGACTTTC.